Presented here are 10 T cell receptor beta chains from one specimen sequenced in a study of T cell responses to AZD1222 COVID-19 vaccine. The data were produced by immunoSEQ multiplex PCR, yet TCRdb's version contains in-frame clones alone and is incomplete. The repertoire holds more than 95,000 clones, over 80% seen once, with around 9.4% in the top ten. Sequenced material: peripheral blood, taken on day 0 of AZD1222 vaccination. The origin of the receptors is an adult in good health.

This clone showed up just a few times. This chain connects TRBV2 to TRBJ2-5; D possibly corresponds to TRBD2 (7 bases). V was trimmed by 7 bases and J by 2 bases, leaving 32 bases between them. The CDR3 spans 20 residues. CDR1 SNHLY and CDR2 FYNNEI come from the germline V gene. As DNA, the CDR3 is TGTGCCAGCACAATTGTCGGGGGGCGGGATTATAAAGGCATACAAGAGACCCAGTACTTC. Translation gives CASTIVGGRDYKGIQETQYF.

A single count supports this clone. V is TRBV6-6 and J is TRBJ2-3, with D perhaps assigned TRBD1 or TRBD2 (6 bases each). This CDR3 spans 15 amino acids. With 7 bases removed from V and 6 bases from J, the gap between germline ends came to 20 bases. Per germline, CDR1 MNHNY and CDR2 SVGAGI (reference sequence). CDR3 coding DNA: TGTGCCAGCACCCCGGGGAAGGGGGGAAGGGATACGCAGTATTTT. Amino acid sequence: CASTPGKGGRDTQYF.

CDR3 protein: CASSLPPGASSYNEQFF. CDR3 nucleotides: TGTGCCAGCAGTCTCCCCCCGGGGGCGAGCTCCTACAATGAGCAGTTCTTC. V usage is TRBV28 and J usage is TRBJ2-1, with D perhaps TRBD1 or TRBD2 (6 bases each). Trimming removed 5 bases at V and 0 bases at J, with 17 bases between. Germline values: CDR1 MDHEN, CDR2 SYDVKM. The CDR3 sequence is 17 residues long.

The genes are TRBV15 and TRBJ1-1; D is unclear. Deletions cut 0 bases from V and 3 bases from J, with 5 bases between. Germline CDR1 LNHNV, CDR2 YYDKDF (reference sequence). This CDR3 is built from 13 residues. In nucleotides, the CDR3 is TGTGCCACCAGCAGAGAGGCGGACACTGAAGCTTTCTTT. Residues: CATSREADTEAFF.

The gene calls are TRBV6-2 or TRBV6-3 and TRBJ1-1; D remains unclear. Germline assignment: CDR1 MNHEY and CDR2 SVGEGT. This CDR3 is 16 amino acids long. V lost 0 bases, J lost 0 bases, and 11 bases lay in between. The CDR3 reads CASSYSTSGVNTEAFF. CDR3 sequence (DNA): TGTGCCAGCAGTTACTCGACTTCCGGGGTGAACACTGAAGCTTTCTTT.

The DNA of the CDR3 is TGTGCCAGCAGTTACCGCACTAGCAATGAGCAGTTCTTC. Translating gives CASSYRTSNEQFF. V usage is TRBV6-2 or TRBV6-3 and J usage is TRBJ2-1, with D perhaps matching TRBD2 (5 bases). This CDR3 comprises 13 residues. The V gene lost 2 bases and the J gene lost 6 bases, with 8 bases spanning the gap. CDR1 is MNHEY and CDR2 is SVGEGT in the germline V gene.

The DNA for the CDR3 is TGCGCCAGCAGCTTGGGCCTAGCGGGAAGGTATGAGCAGTTCTTC. This codes for CASSLGLAGRYEQFF. The J gene is TRBJ2-1, the V gene TRBV5-1, with TRBD2 matching 9 bases. There are 15 residues in the CDR3. The germline V gene encodes CDR1 SGHRS and CDR2 YFSETQ. The trim removed 0 bases at V and 8 bases at J, leaving 6 bases unmatched.

The chain carries TRBV18 and TRBJ1-1; TRBD1 might be the D (6 bases). Trimming cost V 2 bases and J 3 bases, with 16 bases left between them. This CDR3 contains 16 residues. In germline, CDR1 is KGHSH, CDR2 LQKENI. The CDR3 nucleotides read TGTGCCAGCTCACCAGTGCGAGGGGGGTTTCACACTGAAGCTTTCTTT. Protein product: CASSPVRGGFHTEAFF.

The chain couples TRBV9 to TRBJ1-5; 9 positions match TRBD1. J gave up 6 bases and V 1 base, and 2 bases lay outside the gene matches. The germline gives CDR1 SGDLS, CDR2 YYNGEE. This CDR3 is 14 amino acids long. The CDR3 loop reads CASSVKTGGQPQHF. The CDR3 DNA reads TGTGCCAGCAGCGTAAAGACAGGGGGTCAGCCCCAGCATTTT. The full variable domain, its missing parts supplied by reference TRBV9 and TRBJ1-5, is DSGVTQTPKHLITATGQRVTLRCSPRSGDLSVYWYQQSLDQGLQFLIQYYNGEERAKGNILERFSAQQFPDLHSELNLSSLELGDSALYFCASSVKTGGQPQHFGDGTRLSIL.

The chain carries TRBV18 and TRBJ2-3; 7 positions agree with TRBD2. The CDR3 is made up of 15 amino acids. The V and J ends lost 1 base and 5 bases, in that order; junction bases with no gene match: 6. Germline CDR1 reads KGHSH; CDR2 reads LQKENI. CDR3: CASSPLGRGGDTQYF. As DNA, the CDR3 is TGTGCCAGCTCACCACTGGGGAGGGGTGGAGATACGCAGTATTTT.